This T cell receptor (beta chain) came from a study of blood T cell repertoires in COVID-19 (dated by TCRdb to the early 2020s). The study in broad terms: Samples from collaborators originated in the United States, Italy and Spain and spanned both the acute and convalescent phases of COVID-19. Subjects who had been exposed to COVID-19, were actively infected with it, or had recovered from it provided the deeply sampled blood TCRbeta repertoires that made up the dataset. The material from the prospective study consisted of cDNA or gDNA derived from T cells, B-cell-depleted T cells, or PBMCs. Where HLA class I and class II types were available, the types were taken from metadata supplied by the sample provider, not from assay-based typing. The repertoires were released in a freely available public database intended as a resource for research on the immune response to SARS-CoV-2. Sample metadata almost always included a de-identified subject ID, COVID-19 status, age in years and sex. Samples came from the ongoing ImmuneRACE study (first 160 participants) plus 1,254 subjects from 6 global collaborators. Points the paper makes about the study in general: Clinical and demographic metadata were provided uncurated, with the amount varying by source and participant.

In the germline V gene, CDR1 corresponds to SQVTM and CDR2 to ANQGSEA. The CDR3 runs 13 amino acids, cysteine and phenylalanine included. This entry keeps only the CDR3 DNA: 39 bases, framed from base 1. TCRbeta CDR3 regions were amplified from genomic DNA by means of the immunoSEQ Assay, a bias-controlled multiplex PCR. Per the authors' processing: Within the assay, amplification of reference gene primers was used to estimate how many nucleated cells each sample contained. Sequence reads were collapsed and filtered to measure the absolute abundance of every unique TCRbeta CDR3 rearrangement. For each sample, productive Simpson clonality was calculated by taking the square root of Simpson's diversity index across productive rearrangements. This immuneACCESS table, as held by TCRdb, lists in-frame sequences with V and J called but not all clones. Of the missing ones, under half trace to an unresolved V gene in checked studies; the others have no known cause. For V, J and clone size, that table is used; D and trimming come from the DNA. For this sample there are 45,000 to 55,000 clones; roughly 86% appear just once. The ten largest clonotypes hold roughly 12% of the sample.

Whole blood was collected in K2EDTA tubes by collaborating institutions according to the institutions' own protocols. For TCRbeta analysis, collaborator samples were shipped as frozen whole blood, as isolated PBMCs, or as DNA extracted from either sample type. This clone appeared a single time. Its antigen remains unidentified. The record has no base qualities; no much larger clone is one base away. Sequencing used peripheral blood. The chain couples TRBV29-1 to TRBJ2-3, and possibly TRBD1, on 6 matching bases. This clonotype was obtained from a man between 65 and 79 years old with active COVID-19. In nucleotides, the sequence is TGCAGTGGGACAACGGACAGCACAGATACGCAGTATTTT. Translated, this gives CSGTTDSTDTQYF.